This paragraph covers one T cell receptor (beta chain) sequence. Its antigen is not known. The study drew the donors from its 120-subject validation cohort, separate from the 666-subject first cohort. The sample comes from a study of cytomegalovirus exposure and HLA in healthy donors. General study points: High specificity and sensitivity for cytomegalovirus status were reported for the classifier. The investigators catalogued 164 TCR beta chains as cytomegalovirus-associated.

Repertoires were generated with immunoSEQ multiplex PCR, while TCRdb's copy carries only in-frame clones and drops some. The sample records around 60,000 clones, around 90% being singletons. Sequencing was done on a sample of PBMCs. This clonotype originated in a woman between 18 and 30 years old in good health and CMV-seronegative.

The CDR3 loop is CASSPNLADTQYF. Here the CDR3 DNA reads TGTGCCAGCAGCCCCAATTTAGCAGATACGCAGTATTTT. The V gene is TRBV7-2, the J gene TRBJ2-3; no firm D call. V lost 5 bases and J 4 bases, leaving 10 bases between the germline ends. CDR1 SGHTA and CDR2 FQGNSA come from the germline V gene. The CDR3 has 13 residues. Looking up the rest from reference TRBV7-2 and TRBJ2-3 gives the full variable domain: GAGVSQSPSNKVTEKGKDVELRCDPISGHTALYWYRQSLGQGLEFLIYFQGNSAPDKSGLPSDRFSAERTGGSVSTLTIQRTQQEDSAVYLCASSPNLADTQYFGPGTRLTVL.